Listed below are T cell receptor beta chains from one sample, sequenced in a study of blood T cell repertoires in COVID-19. Using immunoSEQ multiplex PCR, the repertoire was profiled, and TCRdb retains in-frame clones only, with some absent. The table has 95,000 to 150,000 clones, 85% to 90% seen once. What was sequenced was peripheral blood. The receptor source for this set is a woman aged 80 or over with acute or convalescent COVID-19. Both conserved end residues are part of each CDR3. Fields, in order: clone size, V gene, D gene, CDR3 length, J gene, CDR3 DNA, CDR3 protein. A D gene is named only where the DNA matches it firmly. Rows give clone size only sometimes, using once, few, many, or a class for an expanded clone.

>-|TRBV9|-|14|TRBJ2-5
TGTGCCAGCAGCACCCGGGACACGGAATGGACCCAGTACTTC
CASSTRDTEWTQYF
>-|TRBV5-1|-|12|TRBJ1-1
TGCGCCAGCAGCTTGGGTGGGGGCCCAGCTTTCTTT
CASSLGGGPAFF
>-|TRBV6-5|-|14|TRBJ1-1
TGTGCCAGCAGTTATGGGTGGGGGGTCACTGAAGCTTTCTTT
CASSYGWGVTEAFF
>-|TRBV4-1|TRBD2|14|TRBJ2-1
TGCGCCAGCACCCGGGGGGGCAGGGGAGATGAGCAGTTCTTC
CASTRGGRGDEQFF
>-|TRBV29-1|-|12|TRBJ1-1
TGCAGCGTTGAAGATCTGGGGACACAAGCTTTCTTT
CSVEDLGTQAFF
>once|TRBV9|-|13|TRBJ2-1
TGTGCCAGCAGCGTAGAAGGGGGCAATGAGCAGTTCTTC
CASSVEGGNEQFF
>once|TRBV7-6|-|16|TRBJ2-1
TGTGCCAGCAGCTTAAGCGGCGGACCCACACCCCATGAGCAGTTCTTC
CASSLSGGPTPHEQFF
>-|TRBV6-2/TRBV6-3|-|15|TRBJ1-2
TGTGCCAGCAGCCCATCGGGGAGGATTAACTATGGCTACACCTTC
CASSPSGRINYGYTF
>-|TRBV6-1|TRBD1|16|TRBJ1-1
TGTGCCAGCAGTGAGGAGGTCAGGGGGCTAGGCACTGAAGCTTTCTTT
CASSEEVRGLGTEAFF
>-|TRBV3-1/TRBV3-2|-|13|TRBJ1-1
TGTGCCAGCAGCCGACAGTTGAACACTGAAGCTTTCTTT
CASSRQLNTEAFF
>-|TRBV27|TRBD1|15|TRBJ2-7
TGTGCCAGCAGTCCAACCCTCCGACAGGGGGAAGGACAGTACTTC
CASSPTLRQGEGQYF
>-|TRBV5-5|-|17|TRBJ2-6
TGTGCCAGCAGTCCAGTCGTCAGCGTATCTGGGGCCAACGTCCTGACTTTC
CASSPVVSVSGANVLTF
>once|TRBV6-5|TRBD1|14|TRBJ1-5
TGTGCCACCAAAATCGGGACAGATAATCAGCCCCAGCATTTT
CATKIGTDNQPQHF
>-|TRBV19|-|15|TRBJ2-1
TGTGCCAGTAGTATATGGCGGGACAGAGACAATGAGCAGTTCTTC
CASSIWRDRDNEQFF
>-|TRBV5-4|TRBD1|13|TRBJ1-1
TGTGCCAGCAGTTCGACAGGGGTCACTGAAGCTTTCTTT
CASSSTGVTEAFF
>once|TRBV5-1|TRBD1|15|TRBJ1-2
TGCGCCAGCAGCTTGGCCGGGACAGGGGTTGGTGGCTACACCTTC
CASSLAGTGVGGYTF
>-|TRBV7-3|TRBD1|17|TRBJ1-4
TGTGCCAGCAGCTCTTCCCCCCCCGGGACAGGGAATGAAAAACTGTTTTTT
CASSSSPPGTGNEKLFF
>once|TRBV6-1|-|14|TRBJ2-2
TGTGCCAGCAGTGATCTATCTGGCACCGGGGAGCTGTTTTTT
CASSDLSGTGELFF
>-|TRBV7-9|-|14|TRBJ2-7
TGTGCCAGCAGCTCCTCCCCAGGAGGGCGCGAGCAGTACTTC
CASSSSPGGREQYF
>-|TRBV12-5|-|13|TRBJ2-7
TGTGCTAGTGGTTCGTACACAAACTACGAGCAGTACTTC
CASGSYTNYEQYF
>-|TRBV19|TRBD1|14|TRBJ1-6
TGTGCCAGTAGTACTACAGGGGGCAATTCACCCCTCCACTTT
CASSTTGGNSPLHF
>-|TRBV5-5|-|12|TRBJ2-1
TGTGCCAGCAGCTTGACCGGTGAAGAGCAGTTCTTC
CASSLTGEEQFF
>-|TRBV19|TRBD1|17|TRBJ1-6
TGTGCCAGTAGAGGAGGGACAGGGGTCTTCCCTGACTCACCCCTCCACTTT
CASRGGTGVFPDSPLHF
>-|TRBV24-1|-|14|TRBJ2-1
TGTGCCACCAGTGATTTTTCGGGGATCAATGAGCAGTTCTTC
CATSDFSGINEQFF
>-|TRBV7-9|-|13|TRBJ2-1
TGTGCCAGCAGCCCTCCTTCCTACAATGAGCAGTTCTTC
CASSPPSYNEQFF
>-|TRBV5-1|-|16|TRBJ2-3
TGCGCCAGCAGCTCGCTATCCGGGGGGCCTACAGATACGCAGTATTTT
CASSSLSGGPTDTQYF
>few|TRBV4-1|TRBD1|20|TRBJ1-6
TGCGCCAGCAGCCTCTATGGACAGGTTCAGAAAAGAGACGGCAATTCACCCCTCCACTTT
CASSLYGQVQKRDGNSPLHF